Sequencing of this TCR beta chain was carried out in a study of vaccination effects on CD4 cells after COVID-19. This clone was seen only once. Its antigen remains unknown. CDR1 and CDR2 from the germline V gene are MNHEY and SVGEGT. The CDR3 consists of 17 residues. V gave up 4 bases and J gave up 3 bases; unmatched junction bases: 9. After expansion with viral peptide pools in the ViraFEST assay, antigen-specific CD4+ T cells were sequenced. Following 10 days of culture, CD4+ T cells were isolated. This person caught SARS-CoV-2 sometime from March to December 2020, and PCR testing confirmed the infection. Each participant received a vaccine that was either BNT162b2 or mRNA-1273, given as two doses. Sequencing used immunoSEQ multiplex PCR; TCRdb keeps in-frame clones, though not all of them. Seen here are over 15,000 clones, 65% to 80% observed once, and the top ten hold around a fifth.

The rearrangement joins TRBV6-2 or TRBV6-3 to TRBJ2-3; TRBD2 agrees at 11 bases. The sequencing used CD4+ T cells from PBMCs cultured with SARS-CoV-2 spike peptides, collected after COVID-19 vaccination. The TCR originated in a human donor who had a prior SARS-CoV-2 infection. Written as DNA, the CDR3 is TGTGCCAGCAGTTCCTTTCTTAGCGGGAGGGGGACAGATACGCAGTATTTT. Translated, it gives CASSSFLSGRGTDTQYF.